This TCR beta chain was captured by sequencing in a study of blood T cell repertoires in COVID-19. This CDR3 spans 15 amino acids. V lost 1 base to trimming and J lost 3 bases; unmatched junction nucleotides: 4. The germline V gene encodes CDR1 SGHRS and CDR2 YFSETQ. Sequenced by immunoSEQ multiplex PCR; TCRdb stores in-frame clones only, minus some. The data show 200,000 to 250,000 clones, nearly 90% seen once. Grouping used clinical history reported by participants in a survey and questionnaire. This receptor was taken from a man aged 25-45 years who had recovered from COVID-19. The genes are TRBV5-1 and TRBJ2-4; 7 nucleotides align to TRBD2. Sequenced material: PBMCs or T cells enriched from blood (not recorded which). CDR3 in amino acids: CASSLSGIDKNIQYF. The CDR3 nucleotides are TGCGCCAGCAGCTTGAGCGGGATCGACAAAAACATTCAGTACTTC.